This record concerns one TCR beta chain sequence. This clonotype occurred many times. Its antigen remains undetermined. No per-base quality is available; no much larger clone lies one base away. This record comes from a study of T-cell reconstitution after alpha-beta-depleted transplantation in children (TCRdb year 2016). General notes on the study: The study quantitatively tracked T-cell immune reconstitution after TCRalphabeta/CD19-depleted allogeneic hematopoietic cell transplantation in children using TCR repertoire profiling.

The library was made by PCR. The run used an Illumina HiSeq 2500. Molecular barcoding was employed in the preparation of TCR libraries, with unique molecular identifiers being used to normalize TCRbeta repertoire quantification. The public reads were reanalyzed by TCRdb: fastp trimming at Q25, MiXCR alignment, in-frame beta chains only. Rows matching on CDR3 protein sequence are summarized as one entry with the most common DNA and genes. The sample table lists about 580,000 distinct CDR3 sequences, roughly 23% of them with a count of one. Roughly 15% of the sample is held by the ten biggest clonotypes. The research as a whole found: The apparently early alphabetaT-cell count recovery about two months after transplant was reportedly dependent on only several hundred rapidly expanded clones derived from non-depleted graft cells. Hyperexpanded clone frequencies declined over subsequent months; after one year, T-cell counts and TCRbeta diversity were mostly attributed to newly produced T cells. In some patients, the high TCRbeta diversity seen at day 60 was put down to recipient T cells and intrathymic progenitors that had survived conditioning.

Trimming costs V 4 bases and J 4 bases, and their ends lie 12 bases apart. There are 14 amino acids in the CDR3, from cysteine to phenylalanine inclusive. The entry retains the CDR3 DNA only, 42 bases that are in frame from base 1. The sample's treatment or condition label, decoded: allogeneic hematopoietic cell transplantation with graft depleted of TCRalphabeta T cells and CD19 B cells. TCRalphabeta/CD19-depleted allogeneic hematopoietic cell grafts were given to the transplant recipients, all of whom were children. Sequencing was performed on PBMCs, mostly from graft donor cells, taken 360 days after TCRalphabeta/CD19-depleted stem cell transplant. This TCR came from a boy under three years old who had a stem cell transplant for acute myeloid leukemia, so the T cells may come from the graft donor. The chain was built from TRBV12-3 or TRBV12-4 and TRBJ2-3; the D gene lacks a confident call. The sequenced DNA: TGTGCCAGCAGTTATCCGGAGTTCGCAGATACGCAGTATTTT. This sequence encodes CASSYPEFADTQYF.